This is a list of T cell receptor beta chains from one sample in a study of T-cell reconstitution after alpha-beta-depleted transplantation in children. One entry per CDR3 protein, called by TCRdb with MiXCR from the PCR reads. The sample contains approximately 350,000 distinct CDR3 sequences, about an eighth of which appear only once. The input for sequencing was PBMCs, taken from the stem cell graft. These receptors came from a human donor who donated a stem cell graft to a child with Fanconi anemia. Each CDR3 is given with its conserved first and last residue. Each record gives: clone size, CDR3 length, V gene, D gene, J gene, CDR3 DNA, CDR3 protein. The D gene is left open where the match is weak. Rows give clone size only sometimes, using once, few, many, or a class for an expanded clone.

>few|16|TRBV18|.|TRBJ2-2
TGTGCCAGCTCACTCAACCGGGACCCGAACACCGGGGAGCTGTTTTTT
CASSLNRDPNTGELFF
>many|16|TRBV15|TRBD1|TRBJ2-7
TGTGCCACCAGCAGTTCGAATCCGACAGGGCGGTACGAGCAGTACTTC
CATSSSNPTGRYEQYF
>.|15|TRBV20-1|TRBD2|TRBJ2-2
TGCAGTGCTAGACGACTAGCGGCGAACACCGGGGAGCTGTTTTTT
CSARRLAANTGELFF
>.|12|TRBV3-1|.|TRBJ1-1
TGTGCCAGCAGCCTGGCTGACTCTGAAGCTTTCTTT
CASSLADSEAFF
>many|13|TRBV5-1|.|TRBJ2-7
TGCGCCAGCAGCTTAGAAGGAACCTACGAGCAGTACTTC
CASSLEGTYEQYF
>.|16|TRBV19|.|TRBJ2-2
TGTGCCAGTAGTAACGGCGGTTCGACTGTGACCGGGGAGCTGTTTTTT
CASSNGGSTVTGELFF
>many|17|TRBV27|TRBD2|TRBJ2-7
TGTGCCAGCAGTTTATTTACTAGCGGGGGGGGCTCCTACGAGCAGTACTTC
CASSLFTSGGGSYEQYF
>.|13|TRBV10-3|.|TRBJ1-5
TGTGCCATCGGGGCAGACGGGGCTCAGCCCCAGCATTTT
CAIGADGAQPQHF
>few|14|TRBV19|.|TRBJ1-6
TGTGCCAGTAGCATGACAGGCGGAGGCTCACCCCTCCACTTT
CASSMTGGGSPLHF
>.|16|TRBV18|TRBD1|TRBJ1-1
TGTGCCAGCTCACCCGGACAGGGCGGATCGGGCACTGAAGCTTTCTTT
CASSPGQGGSGTEAFF
>.|13|TRBV10-3|.|TRBJ2-5
TGTGCCATCAGTGTCGACAACGAAGAGACCCAGTACTTC
CAISVDNEETQYF
>many|13|TRBV12-3/TRBV12-4|TRBD1|TRBJ1-2
TGTGCCAGCAGTCCTGGGACAGGGATAGGCTACACCTTC
CASSPGTGIGYTF
>.|15|TRBV7-8|.|TRBJ2-7
TGTGCCAGCAGCTTAAGAGGGGACTTTCCTTACGAGCAGTACTTC
CASSLRGDFPYEQYF
>.|12|TRBV29-1|TRBD1|TRBJ2-5
TGCAGCGTTCACAGGGGAAGCCAGACCCAGTACTTC
CSVHRGSQTQYF
>few|15|TRBV7-9|.|TRBJ1-1
TGTGCCAGCAGCTTAGGCAGACAGGAGAACACTGAAGCTTTCTTT
CASSLGRQENTEAFF
>many|15|TRBV7-9|.|TRBJ2-1
TGTGCCAGCAGCAGACAGGAGAGCTCCTACAATGAGCAGTTCTTC
CASSRQESSYNEQFF
>many|14|TRBV20-1|TRBD2|TRBJ2-3
TGCAGTGCACCACTAGCGGTTAGCACAGATACGCAGTATTTT
CSAPLAVSTDTQYF
>.|14|TRBV20-1|.|TRBJ1-5
TGCAGTGCGAAGGACAGTTCCTTCAATCAGCCCCAGCATTTT
CSAKDSSFNQPQHF
>.|13|TRBV5-6|.|TRBJ2-1
TGTGCCAGCAGCTCGAGGCAGGGCGATGAGCAGTTCTTC
CASSSRQGDEQFF
>many|15|TRBV7-2|TRBD2|TRBJ2-2
TGTGCCAGCAGCCCACGACTAGCGGCCACCGGGGAGCTGTTTTTT
CASSPRLAATGELFF
>many|15|TRBV9|TRBD2|TRBJ2-1
TGTGCCAGCAGCGTCGGGCGGGGGGCGAACAATGAGCAGTTCTTC
CASSVGRGANNEQFF
>.|20|TRBV9|.|TRBJ2-1
TGTGCCAGCAGCGTAGGTAGCGGTGCGGGGCGATTAGGCGTCTACAATGAGCAGTTCTTC
CASSVGSGAGRLGVYNEQFF
>.|9|TRBV6-9|.|TRBJ2-1
TGTCTGGATTACAATGAGCAGTTCTTC
CLDYNEQFF
>.|16|TRBV27|TRBD1|TRBJ1-5
TGTGCCAGCAGTTCGCTTCAGGGGGCGCGGAATCAGCCCCAGCATTTT
CASSSLQGARNQPQHF
>large|13|TRBV3-1|.|TRBJ1-1
TGTGCCAGCAGCGTCGCGGGGAACACTGAAGCTTTCTTT
CASSVAGNTEAFF
>few|16|TRBV10-3|.|TRBJ2-5
TGTGCCATCAGTGGGAGCCGAACAGGCGAGGGCGAGACCCAGTACTTC
CAISGSRTGEGETQYF
>many|14|TRBV12-3/TRBV12-4|TRBD1|TRBJ1-2
TGTGCCAGCAGTTTATTTGGGACAGCGGAAGGCTACACCTTC
CASSLFGTAEGYTF
>few|13|TRBV7-8|.|TRBJ2-7
TGTGCCAGCAGCTTAGGGTTCGGGCGCGAGCAGTACTTC
CASSLGFGREQYF
>many|14|TRBV21-1|.|TRBJ2-7
TGTGCCAGCCTAAGGGACAGCTTCTCCTACGAGCAGTACTTC
CASLRDSFSYEQYF
>few|13|TRBV7-2|TRBD1|TRBJ2-7
TGTGCCAGCAGCGTACGACAGGGCTACGAGCAGTACTTC
CASSVRQGYEQYF
>.|15|TRBV7-9|TRBD1|TRBJ1-6
TGTGCCAGCAGAGAAGGACAGGACAGCTATTCACCCCTCCACTTT
CASREGQDSYSPLHF
>once|17|TRBV5-5|TRBD1|TRBJ1-3
TGTGCCAGCACCATATATCCGGGACAGGGATCTGGAAACACCATATATTTT
CASTIYPGQGSGNTIYF
>.|15|TRBV6-2/TRBV6-3|TRBD1|TRBJ2-2
TGTGCCAGCAGTTTGACAGGGGTGCGGACCGGGGAGCTGTTTTTT
CASSLTGVRTGELFF
>.|15|TRBV2|.|TRBJ2-3
TGTGCCAGCAGTGAAGAGGCCAGGAGCACAGATACGCAGTATTTT
CASSEEARSTDTQYF
>few|12|TRBV12-3/TRBV12-4|.|TRBJ2-5
TGTGCCAGCAGTGGGTCCCAAGAGACCCAGTACTTC
CASSGSQETQYF
>.|15|TRBV2|.|TRBJ2-1
TGTGCCAGCTCTAGCAGTCTGAGCTCCTACAATGAGCAGTTCTTC
CASSSSLSSYNEQFF
>.|15|TRBV25-1|.|TRBJ2-5
TGTGCCAGCAGTGATTCTGGGCGGGGCGGAGAGACCCAGTACTTC
CASSDSGRGGETQYF
>few|15|TRBV7-3|.|TRBJ1-1
TGTGCCAGCACCCCCGGGGGGGCGGGGAGCACTGAAGCTTTCTTT
CASTPGGAGSTEAFF
>.|11|TRBV2|.|TRBJ1-1
TGTGCCAGCAGTGAGGACGGGCGGGCTTTCTTT
CASSEDGRAFF
>few|14|TRBV30|.|TRBJ2-7
TGTGCCTGGAGTGTATTCGGGGTACACTACGAGCAGTACTTC
CAWSVFGVHYEQYF
>.|17|TRBV4-2|.|TRBJ1-2
TGTGCCAGCAGCCCGATGAGTGCGGGCCCTTCTTACTATGGCTACACCTTC
CASSPMSAGPSYYGYTF
>few|14|TRBV5-1|.|TRBJ2-1
TGCGCCAGCAGCTTGCAGAGGGGTTCCGATGAGCAGTTCTTC
CASSLQRGSDEQFF
>many|14|TRBV12-3/TRBV12-4|TRBD1|TRBJ2-5
TGTGCCAGCAGTTCCACAGGGGGCGTAGAGACCCAGTACTTC
CASSSTGGVETQYF
>few|13|TRBV12-3/TRBV12-4|.|TRBJ1-1
TGTGCCAGCAAAGAAGACACCTCAACGAAAGCTTTCTTT
CASKEDTSTKAFF
>few|15|TRBV7-2|.|TRBJ1-3
TGTGCCAGCAGCGCTGCCGGCGGGAGCCGAAACACCATATATTTT
CASSAAGGSRNTIYF
>many|16|TRBV27|.|TRBJ2-1
TGTGCCAGCAGTTTAAGGGCAGAGAGCTCCTACAATGAGCAGTTCTTC
CASSLRAESSYNEQFF
>many|14|TRBV12-3/TRBV12-4|.|TRBJ2-1
TGTGCCAGCAGTTTGGATCCGACCTACAATGAGCAGTTCTTC
CASSLDPTYNEQFF
>many|16|TRBV7-9|.|TRBJ1-1
TGTGCCAGCAGCTTAGGTGGGGACCTGATGAACACTGAAGCTTTCTTT
CASSLGGDLMNTEAFF
>many|17|TRBV7-2|TRBD1|TRBJ2-1
TGTGCCAGCAGCTTAAGGTGGGACAGGGTATCCTACAATGAGCAGTTCTTC
CASSLRWDRVSYNEQFF
>few|12|TRBV11-2|.|TRBJ1-2
TGTGCCAGCAGCTTAGAAGGGTCTAGCTACACCTTC
CASSLEGSSYTF
>many|14|TRBV20-1|.|TRBJ1-6
TGCAGTGCCCGCGGAGGGGCAGGGAATACGCCCCTCCACTTT
CSARGGAGNTPLHF
>.|14|TRBV5-6|.|TRBJ2-5
TGTGCCAGCAGTTCGAGGCGGGGAACGGAGACCCAGTACTTC
CASSSRRGTETQYF
>few|13|TRBV2|TRBD1|TRBJ1-4
TGTGCCAGCAGTGGAGGGACAGACGGGGAACTGTTTTTT
CASSGGTDGELFF
>many|16|TRBV15|.|TRBJ2-7
TGTGCCACCAGCAGAGTTGGAACTCTCTACTCCTACGAGCAGTACTTC
CATSRVGTLYSYEQYF
>.|15|TRBV2|.|TRBJ1-5
TGTGCCAGCAGTGGTCTCGGGGGTTTAGGGCAGCCCCAGCATTTT
CASSGLGGLGQPQHF
>.|14|TRBV29-1|.|TRBJ2-7
TGCAGCGTTGTAACACCTCAAAGCTCCTACGAGCAGTACTTC
CSVVTPQSSYEQYF